The 12 T cell receptor beta chains below come from one sample, sequenced in a study of shared clonotypes between healthy human individuals. The data were produced by immunoSEQ multiplex PCR, yet TCRdb's version contains in-frame clones alone and is incomplete. The sample has fewer than 700,000 clones, about 80% seen once. The sequencing input was PBMCs. These receptors came from a woman in her 40s in good health. Some clones in this sample may be carry-over from other donors' samples.

The CDR3 nucleotides read TGTGCCAGCAGTTTAAACAGGGTCGAAAAACTGTTTTTT. This encodes CASSLNRVEKLFF. The chain combines TRBV27 with TRBJ1-4; D is perhaps TRBD1 (6 bases). The CDR3 is 13 amino acids. The V gene's germline CDR1 is MNHEY and CDR2 SMNVEV (reference sequence). V was shortened by 2 bases and J by 8 bases, with 9 bases between the two germline ends.

The J gene is TRBJ2-3, the V gene TRBV7-2, with D possibly TRBD2 on 5 matching bases. CDR1 is SGHTA, CDR2 FQGNSA, per germline. CDR3 size: 16 residues. V dropped 1 base and J dropped 4 bases, with 15 bases sitting between them. CDR3 sequence (DNA): TGTGCCAGCAGCTTAGGTTCGGCGGGTTTTCCAGATACGCAGTATTTT. It encodes CASSLGSAGFPDTQYF.

The chain joins TRBV10-1 to TRBJ2-4; D tentatively reads TRBD1 or TRBD2 (7 bases each). Germline V gene data show CDR1 as WNHNN and CDR2 as SYGVQD (reference sequence). Trimming left V 8 bases short and J 2 bases short, with 22 bases between. This CDR3 is built from 17 residues. Here the CDR3 reads CASQPPYRGGSKNIQYF. The CDR3 region has the DNA TGCGCCAGCCAACCTCCGTACAGGGGAGGGTCCAAAAACATTCAGTACTTC.

As regards this clone: This likely stems from a read error, as it lies one base from a far larger clone. The chain couples TRBV29-1 to TRBJ2-2, with 13 nucleotides matching TRBD2. The CDR3 extends over 16 amino acids. The germline gives CDR1 SQVTM, CDR2 ANQGSEA. The CDR3 DNA sequence: TGCAGCGTCCCCAGGACTAGCGGGAGCTCCACCGGGGAGCTGTCTTTT. Translation gives CSVPRTSGSSTGELSF.

The V call is TRBV4-2, the J call TRBJ1-1; D ambiguous. The ends were cut back, 0 bases at V and 0 bases at J, with 8 bases in the middle. CDR3 size: 15 residues. Germline CDR1 is LGHNA and CDR2 is YNFKEQ. This chain's CDR3 is CASSQEVQMNTEAFF. CDR3 coding DNA: TGTGCCAGCAGCCAAGAGGTACAGATGAACACTGAAGCTTTCTTT.

This chain uses TRBV21-1 with TRBJ2-1; TRBD2 was called by the table and not checked on the DNA. TRBV21-1 is shown as a pseudogene. The CDR3 runs 20 residues. CDR3 DNA sequence: TGTGCCAGCAGCAAAGCGCTAGCGGGAGGCCATACGAGCTCCTACAATGAGCAGTTCTTC. It encodes CASSKALAGGHTSSYNEQFF.

There are a few counts of this clone. This rearrangement joins TRBV20-1 to TRBJ1-1, with D possibly being TRBD1 (5 bases). Germline-derived CDR1 and CDR2 are DFQATT and SNEGSKA (reference sequence). Trimming removed 5 bases at V and 4 bases at J, with 8 bases between. This CDR3 region has 11 residues. The CDR3 spells CSAGGLTEAFF. DNA of the CDR3: TGCAGTGCTGGGGGTCTCACTGAAGCTTTCTTT.

A few counts support this clone. This rearrangement joins TRBV7-3 to TRBJ1-1, with TRBD1 identical over 9 bases. Germline V gene data show CDR1 as SGHTA and CDR2 as FQGTGA. Losses at the gene ends were 5 bases for V and 5 bases for J; bases not matched to a gene: 15. This CDR3 is built from 17 residues. As DNA, the CDR3 is TGTGCCAGCAGCGAAGATGGGACAGGGAACTGGGGGACTGAAGCTTTCTTT. Translated: CASSEDGTGNWGTEAFF.

The chain recombines TRBV4-2 with TRBJ1-2; 7 nucleotides match TRBD1. Germline trimming cut 4 bases from V and 6 bases from J; bases unmatched to any gene: 11. Per the germline V gene, CDR1 is LGHNA and CDR2 is YNFKEQ. The CDR3 spans 15 residues. Here the CDR3 reads CASSPYIGQGDGYTF. CDR3 DNA sequence: TGTGCCAGCAGCCCATACATTGGCCAGGGGGATGGCTACACCTTC.

This chain links TRBV6-5 with TRBJ1-4; D not resolved. The germline V and J ends were trimmed by 2 bases and 8 bases, with 9 bases remaining between them. The CDR3 has 13 amino acids. In germline, CDR1 is MNHEY, CDR2 SVGAGI. The DNA for the CDR3 is TGTGCCAGCAGTTACCGAGGGTGGGAAAAACTGTTTTTT. Translation: CASSYRGWEKLFF.

This clone has only one observation. The V and J genes are TRBV6-6 and TRBJ1-2; no reliable D call. The CDR3 sequence is 15 residues long. Trimming took off 2 bases at V and 2 bases at J, with 12 bases between the two ends. Germline V gene sequence: CDR1 MNHNY, CDR2 SVGAGI (reference sequence). The CDR3 is CASSYGRVSNYGYTF. The CDR3 bases are TGTGCCAGCAGTTACGGGAGGGTATCCAACTATGGCTACACCTTC.

The table lists this clone with a count of one. V usage is TRBV7-3 and J usage is TRBJ2-7; D is possibly TRBD1 (6 bases). This CDR3 has 14 amino acids. The germline V gene encodes CDR1 SGHTA and CDR2 FQGTGA. V shed 4 bases and J shed 3 bases, with 13 bases lying between them. The CDR3 coding sequence is TGTGCCAGCAGCTCGTGGGGGCAGGACTACGAGCAGTACTTC. This sequence encodes CASSSWGQDYEQYF.